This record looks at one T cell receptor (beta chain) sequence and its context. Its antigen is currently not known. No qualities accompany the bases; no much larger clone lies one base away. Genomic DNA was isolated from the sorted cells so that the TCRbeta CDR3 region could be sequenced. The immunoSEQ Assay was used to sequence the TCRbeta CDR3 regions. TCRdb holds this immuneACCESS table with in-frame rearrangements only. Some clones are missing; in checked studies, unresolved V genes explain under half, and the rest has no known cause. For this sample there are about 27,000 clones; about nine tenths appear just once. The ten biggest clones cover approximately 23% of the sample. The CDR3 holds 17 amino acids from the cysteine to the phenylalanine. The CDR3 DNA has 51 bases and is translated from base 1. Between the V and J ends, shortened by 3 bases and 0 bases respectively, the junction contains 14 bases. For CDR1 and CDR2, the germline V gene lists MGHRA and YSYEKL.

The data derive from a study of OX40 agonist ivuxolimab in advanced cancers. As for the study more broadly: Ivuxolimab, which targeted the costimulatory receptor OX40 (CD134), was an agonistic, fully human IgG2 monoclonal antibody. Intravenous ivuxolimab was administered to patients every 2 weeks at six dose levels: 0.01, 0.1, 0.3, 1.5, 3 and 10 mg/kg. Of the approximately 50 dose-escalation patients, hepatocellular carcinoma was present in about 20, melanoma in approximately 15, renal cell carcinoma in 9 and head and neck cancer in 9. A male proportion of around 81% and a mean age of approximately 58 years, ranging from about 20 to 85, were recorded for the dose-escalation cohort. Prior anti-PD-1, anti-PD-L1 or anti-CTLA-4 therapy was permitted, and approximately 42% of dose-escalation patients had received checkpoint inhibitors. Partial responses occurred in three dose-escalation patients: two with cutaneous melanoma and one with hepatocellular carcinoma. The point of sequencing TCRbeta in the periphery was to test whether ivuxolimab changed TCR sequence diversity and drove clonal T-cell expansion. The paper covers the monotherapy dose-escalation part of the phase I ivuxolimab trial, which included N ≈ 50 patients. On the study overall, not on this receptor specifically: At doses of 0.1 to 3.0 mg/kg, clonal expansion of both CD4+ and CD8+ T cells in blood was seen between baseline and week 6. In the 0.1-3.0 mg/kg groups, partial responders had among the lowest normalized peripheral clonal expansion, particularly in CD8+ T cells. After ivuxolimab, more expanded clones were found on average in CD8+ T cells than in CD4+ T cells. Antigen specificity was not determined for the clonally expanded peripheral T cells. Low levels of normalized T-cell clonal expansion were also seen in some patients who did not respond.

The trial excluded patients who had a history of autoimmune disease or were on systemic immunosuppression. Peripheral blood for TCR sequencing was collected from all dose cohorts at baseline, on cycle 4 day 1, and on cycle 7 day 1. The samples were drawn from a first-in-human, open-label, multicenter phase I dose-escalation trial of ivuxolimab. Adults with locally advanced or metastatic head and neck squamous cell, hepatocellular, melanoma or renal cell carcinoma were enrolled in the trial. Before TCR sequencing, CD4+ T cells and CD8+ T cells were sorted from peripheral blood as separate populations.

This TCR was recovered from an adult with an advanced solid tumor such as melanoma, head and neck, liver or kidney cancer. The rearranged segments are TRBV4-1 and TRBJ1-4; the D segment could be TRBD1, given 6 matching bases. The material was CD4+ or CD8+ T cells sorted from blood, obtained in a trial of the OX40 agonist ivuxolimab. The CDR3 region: CASSHLVGGTTNEKLFF. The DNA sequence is TGCGCCAGCAGCCACCTCGTGGGGGGCACAACTAATGAAAAACTGTTTTTT.